This is a list of T cell receptor beta chains from one sample in a study of T cell changes during pregnancy in multiple sclerosis. TCRdb's copy holds only in-frame clones and misses some; the assay was immunoSEQ multiplex PCR. This table holds about 46,000 clones, 80% to 95% found once. This specimen was CD8+ T cells from peripheral blood mononuclear cells, taken in the second trimester of pregnancy. These receptors came from a female donor with multiple sclerosis, enrolled in a pregnancy study. Both conserved end residues are part of each CDR3. Fields, in order: clone size, V gene, D gene, CDR3 length, J gene, CDR3 protein, CDR3 DNA. The D gene is left open where the match is weak. Only some rows state a clone size, as once, few, many or a class for expanded clones.

-	TRBV13	TRBD2	15	TRBJ2-1	CASSLSGEGYNEQFF	TGTGCCAGCAGCTTGAGCGGGGAAGGCTACAATGAGCAGTTCTTC
-	TRBV5-5	-	15	TRBJ2-3	CASTHPGLHTDTQYF	TGTGCCAGCACCCATCCGGGACTCCACACAGATACGCAGTATTTT
-	TRBV9	-	14	TRBJ1-5	CASSPDMGGQPQHF	TGTGCCAGCAGCCCGGACATGGGGGGTCAGCCCCAGCATTTT
-	TRBV5-1	TRBD1	16	TRBJ2-5	CASSFLGRGIQETQYF	TGCGCCAGCAGCTTTTTAGGCAGGGGGATTCAAGAGACCCAGTACTTC
-	TRBV6-4	TRBD1	14	TRBJ2-7	CASSEGTGGYEQYF	TGTGCCAGCAGTGAGGGGACAGGGGGCTACGAGCAGTACTTC
-	TRBV30	-	11	TRBJ1-2	CAWSETVGYTF	TGTGCCTGGAGTGAGACAGTTGGCTACACCTTC
-	TRBV18	-	13	TRBJ1-1	CASSPRGSTEAFF	TGTGCCAGCTCACCGCGAGGGAGCACTGAAGCTTTCTTT
-	TRBV10-1	TRBD1	15	TRBJ1-1	CASRQGNIMNTEAFF	TGCGCCAGCAGACAGGGGAACATTATGAACACTGAAGCTTTCTTT
-	TRBV7-2	TRBD2	15	TRBJ2-1	CASSLASGSRNEQFF	TGTGCCAGCAGCTTAGCAAGCGGGAGTAGGAATGAGCAGTTCTTC
once	TRBV5-1	-	17	TRBJ1-2	CASSSLYPGGGGYGYTF	TGCGCCAGCAGCTCGTTGTATCCTGGGGGGGGCGGCTATGGCTACACCTTC